This record covers a single TCR beta chain. All donors were Caucasian adults living in Nashville, Tennessee. It was into CD45RA+ naive and CD45RA-negative memory subsets that the CD4+ cells were split. Every subset's genomic DNA went evenly onto several immunoSEQ plates. Using immunoSEQ multiplex PCR, the repertoire was profiled, and TCRdb retains in-frame clones only, with some absent. Among approximately 1,500,000 clones listed, nearly 99% were seen once. This CDR3 has 15 amino acids. Trimming took 2 bases from V and 3 from J, leaving 12 bases between them. Germline V gene data show CDR1 as SGDLS and CDR2 as YYNGEE. This sample is part of a study of shared clonotypes between healthy human individuals.

The sequencing input was naive CD4+ T cells sorted from blood. Indicated subset: CD45RA+ positively selected. The clonotype was recovered from a man in his thirties or forties in good health. The chain has TRBV9 and TRBJ1-5; D gene ambiguous. CDR3 protein: CASSVGPASNQPQHF. The DNA of the CDR3 is TGTGCCAGCAGCGTGGGCCCGGCCTCCAATCAGCCCCAGCATTTT.